A single sample gave rise to the 14 T cell receptor beta chains below, sequenced in a study of blood T cell repertoires in COVID-19 (dated by TCRdb to the early 2020s). The library was made by the immunoSEQ multiplex PCR assay. The source is immuneACCESS, and TCRdb retained only in-frame sequences with V and J called. Part of the clones is not carried over; for the studies checked, unresolved V genes explain less than half of this, and the remainder is unexplained. The sample includes some 290,000 clones, with almost 90% observed a single time. The biggest ten clones account for under 1.1% of the sample. Sequencing input: peripheral blood. These receptor sequences come from a woman aged 40 to 49 with COVID-19, enrolled during active disease.

This clone was found once. This chain joins TRBV27 and TRBJ1-1; 9 nucleotides line up with TRBD1. The CDR3 has 13 residues. V was clipped by 4 bases and J by 3 bases; unmatched bases: 0. Looked up from germline, CDR1 is MNHEY and CDR2 is SMNVEV (reference sequence). The CDR3 nucleotides are TGTGCCAGCAGTTGGGACAGGGACACTGAAGCTTTCTTT. Protein: CASSWDRDTEAFF.

The chain uses TRBV6-6 and TRBJ2-7; 7 bases agree with TRBD1. The CDR3 totals 16 residues. The trim removed 0 bases at V and 0 bases at J, leaving 5 bases unmatched. Per germline, CDR1 MNHNY and CDR2 SVGAGI (reference sequence). CDR3 coding DNA: TGTGCCAGCAGTTACTCGATACGGGACAGCTCCTACGAGCAGTACTTC. Protein: CASSYSIRDSSYEQYF.

This clone was observed a single time. The V gene is TRBV28, the J gene TRBJ1-2; D uncertain. Germline CDR1 MDHEN, CDR2 SYDVKM. This CDR3 has 12 residues. Trimming stripped 6 bases from V and 4 bases from J, with 9 bases between. CDR3 sequence: CASRPRIYGYTF. CDR3 nucleotides: TGTGCCAGCAGACCCAGAATCTATGGCTACACCTTC.

The chain employs TRBV4-1 and TRBJ1-3, with D uncertain. The CDR3 has 16 residues. The germline V gene encodes CDR1 MGHRA and CDR2 YSYEKL. V lost 3 bases, J lost 1 base, and 13 bases lay in between. DNA for the CDR3: TGCGCCAGCAGCCACCCAGGTGGGAGTTCTGGAAACACCATATATTTT. Amino acid sequence: CASSHPGGSSGNTIYF.

There are a few counts of this clone. The chain joins TRBV28 to TRBJ2-7; 9 nucleotides agree with TRBD2. The CDR3 extends over 16 amino acids. With V trimmed by 5 bases and J by 3 bases, 11 bases remained unmatched. Germline loops: CDR1 MDHEN, CDR2 SYDVKM. The DNA of the CDR3 is TGTGCCAGCAGTCCCTTACTAGCGGGCCTCCTCTACGAGCAGTACTTC. Protein product: CASSPLLAGLLYEQYF.

V gene TRBV6-2 or TRBV6-3 combines with J gene TRBJ2-7; D is uncertain. The ends were cut back, 2 bases at V and 6 bases at J, with 14 bases in the middle. There are 14 residues in the CDR3. Germline CDR1 MNHEY, CDR2 SVGEGT. For the CDR3, the DNA is TGTGCCAGCAGTTACGTACCTCGCGGTGGCGAGCAGTACTTC. As protein: CASSYVPRGGEQYF.

The V call is TRBV3-1 (or the pseudogene TRBV3-2), the J call TRBJ1-1, with a tentative D call TRBD1 (5 bases). Trimming removed 0 bases from V and 10 bases from J, with 21 bases in between. The CDR3 spans 16 residues. Germline assignment: CDR1 LGHDT and CDR2 YNNKEL (reference sequence). CDR3: CASSQDPAFLDKGAFF. In DNA, the CDR3 is TGTGCCAGCAGCCAAGATCCCGCCTTCTTGGACAAGGGAGCTTTCTTT.

This clone was found once. The chain recombines TRBV27 with TRBJ2-7; TRBD2 agrees at 11 bases. The CDR3 runs 16 residues. J gave up 2 bases and V 0 bases, and 3 bases lay outside the gene matches. Germline V gene data show CDR1 as MNHEY and CDR2 as SMNVEV (reference sequence). The CDR3 DNA sequence: TGTGCCAGCAGTTTATCGGGACTAGCGGCAGCCTACGAGCAGTACTTC. This translates into CASSLSGLAAAYEQYF.

This chain joins TRBV7-8 and TRBJ2-2; D possibly corresponds to TRBD2 (7 bases). Germline CDR1 and CDR2: SGHVS and FQNEAQ. Trimming took off 4 bases at V and 7 bases at J, with 28 bases between the two ends. The CDR3 spans 19 residues. CDR3 loop: CASSSPQGILRERIGELFF. CDR3 sequence (DNA): TGTGCCAGCAGCTCCCCTCAGGGGATTTTGCGGGAGAGGATCGGGGAGCTGTTTTTT.

The rearrangement uses TRBV27 and TRBJ2-7; 8 nucleotides agree with TRBD2. V gave up 5 bases and J gave up 2 bases; unmatched junction bases: 11. The CDR3 totals 16 residues. Germline V lookup: CDR1 MNHEY, CDR2 SMNVEV (reference sequence). As DNA, the CDR3 is TGTGCCAGCAGTGTACGGCCTGCGGGAGGCCCCTACGAGCAGTACTTC. It specifies CASSVRPAGGPYEQYF.

The chain joins TRBV7-9 to TRBJ1-4; D gene unclear. The V gene's germline CDR1 is SEHNR and CDR2 FQNEAQ (reference sequence). The CDR3 sequence is 15 residues long. Trimming left V 3 bases short and J 5 bases short, with 13 bases between. The CDR3 loop reads CASSFIEGGNEKLFF. DNA for the CDR3: TGTGCCAGCAGCTTCATTGAGGGCGGGAATGAAAAACTGTTTTTT.

This clone appeared a single time. This chain uses TRBV3-1 (or the pseudogene TRBV3-2) with TRBJ2-2; tentative D call: TRBD2 (5 bases). CDR1 is LGHDT, CDR2 YNNKEL, per germline (reference sequence). The CDR3 contains 15 residues. V dropped 4 bases and J dropped 3 bases, with 12 bases sitting between them. The CDR3 protein is CASSPRVKDTGELFF. CDR3 DNA: TGTGCCAGCAGCCCGAGGGTGAAGGACACCGGGGAGCTGTTTTTT.

This clone was seen only once. V is TRBV19 and J is TRBJ1-2; no definite D call. The CDR3 totals 14 residues. Germline loops: CDR1 LNHDA, CDR2 SQIVND (reference sequence). V dropped 5 bases and J dropped 4 bases, with 14 bases sitting between them. CDR3 sequence: CASSVAGSFYGYTF. CDR3 nucleotides: TGTGCCAGTAGTGTAGCCGGGTCGTTCTATGGCTACACCTTC. Full variable domain (rest looked up from reference TRBV19 and TRBJ1-2): DGGITQSPKYLFRKEGQNVTLSCEQNLNHDAMYWYRQDPGQGLRLIYYSQIVNDFQKGDIAEGYSVSREKKESFPLTVTSAQKNPTAFYLCASSVAGSFYGYTFGSGTRLTVV.

The chain combines TRBV4-3 with TRBJ2-7; weak D call: TRBD2 (5 bases). CDR3 length: 13 amino acids. CDR1 is LGHNA and CDR2 is YSLEER in the germline V gene. V was trimmed by 3 bases and J by 5 bases, leaving 11 bases between them. The DNA of the CDR3 is TGCGCCAGCAGCCAGAGGGTAATGCACGAGCAGTACTTC. It translates to CASSQRVMHEQYF.